The sequence of this TCR beta chain was determined in a study of cytomegalovirus exposure and HLA in healthy donors. This clone was detected a few times. Antigen specificity is unknown. The V gene's germline CDR1 is MNHEY and CDR2 SMNVEV (reference sequence). The CDR3 loop spans 12 amino acids. With 6 bases removed from V and 5 bases from J, the gap between germline ends came to 9 bases. Study-wide findings and caveats: Another analysis was done later, and it associated approximately 15,000 TCR beta sequences with HLA alleles at 0.05 false discovery rate. A later analysis found that most CMV-associated TCR beta chains appeared HLA-restricted. In an earlier analysis, about 87% or about 30%: the productive usage of most TCR beta V segments.

The PCR made use of 60 Vbeta and 13 Jbeta primers. TCRdb keeps only in-frame clones here, not all; method: immunoSEQ multiplex PCR. Of around 210,000 clones listed, more than 70% are singletons. The chain recombines TRBV27 with TRBJ2-3; unclear D gene. Input material: PBMCs. The receptor's source is a boy under 18 in good health and CMV-seronegative. The CDR3 is CASRPSKDTQYF. DNA of the CDR3: TGTGCCAGCAGACCTTCTAAAGATACGCAGTATTTT.